These T cell receptor beta chains were read from a single sample in a study of cytomegalovirus exposure and HLA in healthy donors. Only in-frame clones appear in the TCRdb table, and some are missing; sequencing was by immunoSEQ multiplex PCR. The table records some 90,000 clones, roughly 80% of them present only once. Source material: PBMCs. These receptor sequences come from a man aged 45 to 65 in good health and CMV-seropositive. The CDR3 runs from the conserved cysteine through the conserved F or W. D genes are given only for firm matches.

d_gene	j_gene	v_gene	CDR3aa
TRBD2	TRBJ2-2	TRBV11-3	CASSPQAGGPGPGELFF
TRBD2	TRBJ2-7	TRBV29-1	CSVFIRTSGSYEQYF
TRBD2	TRBJ2-3	TRBV6-5	CASSSMRESTDTQYF
.	TRBJ2-7	TRBV5-1	CASSLEQAQNSYEQYF
TRBD1	TRBJ1-3	TRBV9	CASSVARTGGIGNTIYF
TRBD1	TRBJ2-7	TRBV19	CASSASRDRECKYF
TRBD2	TRBJ2-7	TRBV6-5	CASSYSSRGRAVEQYF
TRBD1	TRBJ2-5	TRBV10-1	CASSESARQGGQYF
.	TRBJ1-1	TRBV7-9	CASRGLVDGMTEAFF
TRBD2	TRBJ2-2	TRBV7-6	CASSTRAGVAGELFF
TRBD1	TRBJ2-5	TRBV2	CASSGQGGEETQYF